This T cell receptor beta chain appears in the sequencing data of a study of blood T cell repertoires in COVID-19. For the study at large: COVID-19 samples, acute and convalescent, were from the United States, Italy and Spain. PBMCs, B-cell-depleted T cells, or T cells provided the cDNA or gDNA that made up the material.

Study processing details: Researchers report that nucleated cell counts were estimated from reference gene primer amplification. Using immunoSEQ multiplex PCR, the repertoire was profiled, and TCRdb retains in-frame clones only, with some absent. The DNA gave D and trimming, while V, J and clone size come from that table. The repertoire consists of 150,000 to 200,000 clones, with 80% to 95% occurring once and the leading ten covering about 0.54%. The germline V gene encodes CDR1 SGHNT and CDR2 YYREEE (reference sequence). The CDR3 runs to 14 residues. The V gene lost 5 bases and the J gene lost 3 bases, with 12 bases spanning the gap.

The source is a man between 50 and 59 years old with acute or convalescent COVID-19. The chain joins TRBV5-4 to TRBJ2-1, with D tentatively TRBD2 (6 bases). Specimen: peripheral blood. The CDR3 loop is CASSAGTGYNEQFF. The CDR3 DNA reads as TGTGCCAGCAGTGCCGGGACTGGCTACAATGAGCAGTTCTTC.